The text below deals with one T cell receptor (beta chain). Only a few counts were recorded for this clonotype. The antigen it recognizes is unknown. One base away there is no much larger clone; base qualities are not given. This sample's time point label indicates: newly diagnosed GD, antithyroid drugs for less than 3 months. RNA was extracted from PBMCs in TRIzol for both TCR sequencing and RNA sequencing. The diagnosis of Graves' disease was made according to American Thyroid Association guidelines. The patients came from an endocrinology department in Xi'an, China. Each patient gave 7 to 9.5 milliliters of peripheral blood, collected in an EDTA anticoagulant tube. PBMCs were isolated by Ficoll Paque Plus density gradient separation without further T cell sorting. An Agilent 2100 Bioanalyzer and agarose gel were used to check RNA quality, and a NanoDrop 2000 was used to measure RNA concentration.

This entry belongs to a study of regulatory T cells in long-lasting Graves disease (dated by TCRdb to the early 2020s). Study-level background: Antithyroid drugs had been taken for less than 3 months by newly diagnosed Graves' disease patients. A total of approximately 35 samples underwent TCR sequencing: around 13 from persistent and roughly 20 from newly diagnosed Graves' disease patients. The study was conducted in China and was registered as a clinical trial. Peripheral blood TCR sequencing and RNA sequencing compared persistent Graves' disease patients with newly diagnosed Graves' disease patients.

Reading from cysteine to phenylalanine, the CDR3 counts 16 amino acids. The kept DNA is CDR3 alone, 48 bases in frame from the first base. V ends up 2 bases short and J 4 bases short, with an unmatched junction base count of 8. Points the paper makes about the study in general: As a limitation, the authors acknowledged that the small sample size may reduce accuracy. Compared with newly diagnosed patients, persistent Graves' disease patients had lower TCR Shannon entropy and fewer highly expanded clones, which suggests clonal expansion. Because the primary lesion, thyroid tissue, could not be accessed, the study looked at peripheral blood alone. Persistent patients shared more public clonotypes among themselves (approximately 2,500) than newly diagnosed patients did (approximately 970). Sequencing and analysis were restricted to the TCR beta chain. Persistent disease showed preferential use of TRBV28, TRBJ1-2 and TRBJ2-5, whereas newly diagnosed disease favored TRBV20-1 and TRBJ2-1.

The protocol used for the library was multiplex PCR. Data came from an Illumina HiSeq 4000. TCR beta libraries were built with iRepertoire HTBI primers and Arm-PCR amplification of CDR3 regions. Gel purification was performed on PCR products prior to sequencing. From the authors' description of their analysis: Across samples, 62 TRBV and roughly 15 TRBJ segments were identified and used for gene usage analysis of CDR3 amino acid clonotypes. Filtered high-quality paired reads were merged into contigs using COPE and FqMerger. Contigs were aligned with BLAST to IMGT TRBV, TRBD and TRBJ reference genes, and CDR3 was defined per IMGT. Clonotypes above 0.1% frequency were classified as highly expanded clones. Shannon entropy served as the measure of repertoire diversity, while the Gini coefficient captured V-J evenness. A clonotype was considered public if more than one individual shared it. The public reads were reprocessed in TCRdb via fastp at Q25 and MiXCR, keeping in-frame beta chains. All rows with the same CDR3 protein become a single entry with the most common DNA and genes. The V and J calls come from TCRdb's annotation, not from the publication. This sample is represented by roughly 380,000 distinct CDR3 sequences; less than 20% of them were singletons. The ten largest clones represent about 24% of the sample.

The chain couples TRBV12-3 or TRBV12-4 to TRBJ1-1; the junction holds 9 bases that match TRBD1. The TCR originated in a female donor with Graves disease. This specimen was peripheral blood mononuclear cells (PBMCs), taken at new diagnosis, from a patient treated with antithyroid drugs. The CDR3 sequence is CASSLILGQGCTEAFF. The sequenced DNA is TGTGCCAGCAGTTTAATCCTTGGACAGGGGTGCACTGAAGCTTTCTTT.